This T cell receptor beta chain was found in a study of blood T cell repertoires in COVID-19. Across the whole study: The United States, Italy and Spain provided the acute and convalescent COVID-19 samples.

CDR1 LNHDA and CDR2 SQIVND come from the germline V gene (reference sequence). This CDR3 region has 15 residues. V dropped 9 bases and J dropped 3; count of bases not matched to a gene: 3. The method was immunoSEQ multiplex PCR; TCRdb's version includes in-frame clones alone and lacks a portion of them. The sample holds roughly 150,000 clones; 84% are singletons and the top ten take 7.2%. The genes are TRBV19 and TRBJ2-6; TRBD1 aligns across 12 bases. Sequenced sample: peripheral blood. The origin of this receptor is a woman aged 50 to 60 in a cohort sampled during active or convalescent COVID-19. For the CDR3, the DNA is TGTGCCAGCCGGGACAGGGGGCGTGGGGCCAACGTCCTGACTTTC. Translated: CASRDRGRGANVLTF. The variable domain in full, with the rest retrieved from reference TRBV19 and TRBJ2-6, is DGGITQSPKYLFRKEGQNVTLSCEQNLNHDAMYWYRQDPGQGLRLIYYSQIVNDFQKGDIAEGYSVSREKKESFPLTVTSAQKNPTAFYLCASRDRGRGANVLTFGAGSRLTVL.